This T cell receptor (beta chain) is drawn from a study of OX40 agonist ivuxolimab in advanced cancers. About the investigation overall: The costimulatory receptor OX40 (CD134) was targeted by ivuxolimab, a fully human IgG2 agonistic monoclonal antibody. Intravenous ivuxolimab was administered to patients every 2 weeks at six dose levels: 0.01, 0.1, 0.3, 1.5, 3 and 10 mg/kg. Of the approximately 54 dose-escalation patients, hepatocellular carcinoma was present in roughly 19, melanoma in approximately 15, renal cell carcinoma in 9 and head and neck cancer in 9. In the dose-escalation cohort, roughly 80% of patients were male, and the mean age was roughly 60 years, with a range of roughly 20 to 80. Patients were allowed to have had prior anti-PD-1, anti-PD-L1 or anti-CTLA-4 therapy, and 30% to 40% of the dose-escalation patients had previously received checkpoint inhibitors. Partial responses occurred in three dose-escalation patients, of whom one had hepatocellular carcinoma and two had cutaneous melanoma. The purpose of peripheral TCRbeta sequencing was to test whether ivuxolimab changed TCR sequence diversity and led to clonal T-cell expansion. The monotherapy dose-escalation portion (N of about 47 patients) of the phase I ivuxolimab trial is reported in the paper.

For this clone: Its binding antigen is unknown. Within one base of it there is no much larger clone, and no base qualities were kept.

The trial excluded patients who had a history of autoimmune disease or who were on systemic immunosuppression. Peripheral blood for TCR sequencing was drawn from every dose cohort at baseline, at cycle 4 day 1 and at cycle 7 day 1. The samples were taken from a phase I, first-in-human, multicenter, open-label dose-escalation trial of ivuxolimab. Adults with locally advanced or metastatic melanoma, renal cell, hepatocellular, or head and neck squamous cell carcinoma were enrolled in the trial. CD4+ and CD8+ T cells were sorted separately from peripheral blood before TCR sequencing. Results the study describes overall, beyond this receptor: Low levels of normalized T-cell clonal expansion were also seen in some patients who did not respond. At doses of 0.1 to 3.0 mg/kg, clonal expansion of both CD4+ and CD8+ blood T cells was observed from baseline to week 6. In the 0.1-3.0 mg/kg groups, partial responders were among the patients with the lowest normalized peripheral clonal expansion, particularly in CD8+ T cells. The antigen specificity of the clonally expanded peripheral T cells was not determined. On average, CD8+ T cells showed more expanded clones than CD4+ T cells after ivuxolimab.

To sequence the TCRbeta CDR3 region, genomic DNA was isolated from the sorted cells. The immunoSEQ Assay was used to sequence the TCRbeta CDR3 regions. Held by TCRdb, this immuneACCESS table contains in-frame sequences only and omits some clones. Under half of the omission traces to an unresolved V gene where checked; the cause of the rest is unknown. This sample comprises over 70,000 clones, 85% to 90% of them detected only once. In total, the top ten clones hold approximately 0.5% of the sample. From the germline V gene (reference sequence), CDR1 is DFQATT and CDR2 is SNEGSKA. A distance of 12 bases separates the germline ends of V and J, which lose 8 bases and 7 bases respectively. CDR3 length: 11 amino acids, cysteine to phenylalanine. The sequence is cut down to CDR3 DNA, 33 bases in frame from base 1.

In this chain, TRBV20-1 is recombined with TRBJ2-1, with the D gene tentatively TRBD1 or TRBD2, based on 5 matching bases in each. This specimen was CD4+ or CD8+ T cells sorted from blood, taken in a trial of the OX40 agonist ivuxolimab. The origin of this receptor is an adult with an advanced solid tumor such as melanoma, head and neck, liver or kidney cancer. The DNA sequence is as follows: TGCAGTAAGGGGACGGGAAATGAGCAGTTCTTC. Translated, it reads CSKGTGNEQFF.